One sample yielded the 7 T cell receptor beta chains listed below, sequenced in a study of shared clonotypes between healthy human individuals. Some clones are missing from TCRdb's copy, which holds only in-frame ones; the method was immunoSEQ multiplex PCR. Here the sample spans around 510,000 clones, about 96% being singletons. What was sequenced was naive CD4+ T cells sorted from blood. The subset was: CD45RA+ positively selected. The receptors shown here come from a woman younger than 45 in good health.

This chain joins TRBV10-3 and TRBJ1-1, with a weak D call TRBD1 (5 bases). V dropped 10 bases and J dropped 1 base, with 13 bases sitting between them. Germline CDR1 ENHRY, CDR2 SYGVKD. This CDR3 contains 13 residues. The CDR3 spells CATTGAGNTEAFF. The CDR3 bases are TGTGCCACCACCGGGGCGGGGAACACTGAAGCTTTCTTT.

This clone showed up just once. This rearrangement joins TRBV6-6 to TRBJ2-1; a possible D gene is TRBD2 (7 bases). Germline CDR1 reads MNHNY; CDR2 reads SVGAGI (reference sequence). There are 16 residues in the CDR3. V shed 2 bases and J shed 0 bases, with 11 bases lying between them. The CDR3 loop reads CASSYAGANSYNEQFF. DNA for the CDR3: TGTGCCAGCAGTTACGCGGGGGCTAACTCCTACAATGAGCAGTTCTTC.

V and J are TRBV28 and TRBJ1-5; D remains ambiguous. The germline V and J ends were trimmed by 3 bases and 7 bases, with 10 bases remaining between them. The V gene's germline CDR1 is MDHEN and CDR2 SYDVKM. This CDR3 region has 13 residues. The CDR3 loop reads CASSFQDNQPQHF. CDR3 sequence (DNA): TGTGCCAGCAGTTTCCAGGATAACCAGCCCCAGCATTTT.

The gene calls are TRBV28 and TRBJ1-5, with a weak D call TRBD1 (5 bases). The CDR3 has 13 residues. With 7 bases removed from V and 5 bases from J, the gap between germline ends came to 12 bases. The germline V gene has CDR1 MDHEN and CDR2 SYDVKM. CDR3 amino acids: CASKQVIYQPQHF. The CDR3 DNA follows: TGTGCCAGCAAACAGGTAATCTATCAGCCCCAGCATTTT.

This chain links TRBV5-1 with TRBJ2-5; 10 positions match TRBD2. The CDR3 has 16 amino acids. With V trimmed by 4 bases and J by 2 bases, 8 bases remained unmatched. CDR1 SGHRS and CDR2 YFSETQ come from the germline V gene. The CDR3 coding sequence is TGCGCCAGCAGCCGCGCTAGCGGGAGTGGGCAAGAGACCCAGTACTTC. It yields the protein CASSRASGSGQETQYF.

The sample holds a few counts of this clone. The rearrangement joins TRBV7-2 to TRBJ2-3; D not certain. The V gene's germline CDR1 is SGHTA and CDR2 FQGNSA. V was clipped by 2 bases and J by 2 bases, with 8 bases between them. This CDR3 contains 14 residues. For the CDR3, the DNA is TGTGCCAGCAGCTTAAATGCCGTCACAGATACGCAGTATTTT. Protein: CASSLNAVTDTQYF.

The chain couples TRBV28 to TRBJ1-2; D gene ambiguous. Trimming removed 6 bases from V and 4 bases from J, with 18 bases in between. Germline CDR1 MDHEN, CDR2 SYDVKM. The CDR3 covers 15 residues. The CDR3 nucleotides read TGTGCCAGCAGAACTCCCGGCACCGAGGGCTATGGCTACACCTTC. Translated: CASRTPGTEGYGYTF.